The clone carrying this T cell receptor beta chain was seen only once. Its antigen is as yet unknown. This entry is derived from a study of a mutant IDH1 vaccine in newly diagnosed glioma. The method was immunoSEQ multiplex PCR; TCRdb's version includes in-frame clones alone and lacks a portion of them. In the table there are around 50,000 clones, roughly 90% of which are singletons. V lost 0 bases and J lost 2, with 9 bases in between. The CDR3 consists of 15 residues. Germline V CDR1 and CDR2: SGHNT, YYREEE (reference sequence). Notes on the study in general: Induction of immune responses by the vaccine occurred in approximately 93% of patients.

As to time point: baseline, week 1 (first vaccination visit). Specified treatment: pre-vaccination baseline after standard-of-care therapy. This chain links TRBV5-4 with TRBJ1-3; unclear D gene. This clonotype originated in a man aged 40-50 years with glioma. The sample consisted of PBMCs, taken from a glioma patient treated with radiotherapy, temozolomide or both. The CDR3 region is CASSLVGVPGNTIYF. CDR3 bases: TGTGCCAGCAGCTTGGTTGGGGTTCCTGGAAACACCATATATTTT.